These T cell receptor beta chains were read from a single sample in a study of blood T cells in healthy people across ages. MiXCR, run by TCRdb on the 5' RACE reads, gives a single entry per CDR3 protein. The data hold 1.5 million to 2 million distinct CDR3 sequences, with roughly two fifths observed a single time. Sequenced input: blood. Receptors were obtained from a human donor in good health. Each CDR3 is given with its conserved first and last residue. A D gene is named only where the DNA matches it firmly. Clone size is not always given. Where it is, it says once, few, many or a class for expanded clones.

V: TRBV27; D: -; size: -; J: TRBJ2-6; length: 12; CDR3: CASSHLANVLTF; DNA: TGTGCCAGCAGTCACTTGGCCAACGTCCTGACTTTC
V: TRBV12-3/TRBV12-4; D: -; size: -; J: TRBJ1-1; length: 14; CDR3: CASRRDKRGTEAFF; DNA: TGTGCCAGCAGACGAGATAAGAGGGGAACTGAAGCTTTCTTT
V: TRBV5-1; D: TRBD2; size: -; J: TRBJ2-1; length: 16; CDR3: CASSTGGERGGGEQFF; DNA: TGCGCCAGCAGCACCGGAGGGGAGCGGGGGGGCGGAGAGCAGTTCTTC
V: TRBV21-1; D: -; size: few; J: TRBJ2-1; length: 16; CDR3: CASSKDGTGEYNEQFF; DNA: TGTGCCAGCAGCAAAGACGGTACGGGGGAGTACAATGAGCAGTTCTTC
V: TRBV12-3/TRBV12-4; D: -; size: many; J: TRBJ1-4; length: 15; CDR3: CASSPDGATNEKLFF; DNA: TGTGCCAGCAGTCCGGACGGAGCAACTAATGAAAAACTGTTTTTT
V: TRBV9; D: -; size: few; J: TRBJ2-1; length: 15; CDR3: CASSVDGGTYNEQFF; DNA: TGTGCCAGCAGCGTCGACGGGGGTACCTACAATGAGCAGTTCTTC
V: TRBV12-3/TRBV12-4; D: -; size: -; J: TRBJ1-2; length: 13; CDR3: CASSFRTASGYTF; DNA: TGTGCCAGCAGTTTCCGGACAGCCTCTGGCTACACCTTC
V: TRBV24-1; D: -; size: -; J: TRBJ2-5; length: 14; CDR3: CATSDPGHQETQYF; DNA: TGTGCCACCAGTGATCCGGGACACCAAGAGACCCAGTACTTC
V: TRBV27; D: -; size: few; J: TRBJ1-6; length: 15; CDR3: CASSLLTGGNSPLHF; DNA: TGTGCCAGCAGTTTATTGACGGGCGGGAATTCACCCCTCCACTTT
V: TRBV9; D: TRBD2; size: once; J: TRBJ2-7; length: 16; CDR3: CASSVRLAGTPDGQYF; DNA: TGTGCCAGCAGCGTTCGACTAGCGGGTACCCCTGACGGGCAGTACTTC
V: TRBV27; D: TRBD1; size: -; J: TRBJ1-2; length: 14; CDR3: CASSLSTGVVGYTF; DNA: TGTGCCAGCAGTTTATCGACAGGGGTGGTCGGCTACACCTTC
V: TRBV9; D: -; size: -; J: TRBJ1-4; length: 14; CDR3: CASSSTLAREKLFF; DNA: TGTGCCAGCAGCTCGACTCTCGCCCGGGAAAAACTGTTTTTT
V: TRBV5-1; D: -; size: once; J: TRBJ1-2; length: 15; CDR3: CASSLGTQVNYGYTF; DNA: TGCGCCAGCAGCTTGGGGACACAGGTCAACTATGGCTACACCTTC
V: TRBV10-3; D: TRBD2; size: few; J: TRBJ2-5; length: 13; CDR3: CAISDPRGETQYF; DNA: TGTGCCATCAGTGACCCGCGGGGGGAGACCCAGTACTTC